Sequencing of this T cell receptor beta chain was carried out in a study of blood T cell repertoires in COVID-19. Study background: The analysed material was cDNA or gDNA that came from T cells, B-cell-depleted T cells, or PBMCs.

Profiling relied on immunoSEQ multiplex PCR, and the TCRdb table lists in-frame clones only, not all of them. This table has 200,000 to 250,000 clones, 87% appearing once. Residents of 24 US areas, aged 18 to 89 years, made up the participants. The receptor was isolated from a woman younger than 45 with acute COVID-19. The sequenced material came from PBMCs or T cells enriched from blood (not recorded which).

In DNA form, the CDR3 reads TGTGCCTCAAGGGGGCAGCTCGTTCAGTTCTTC. Amino acid sequence: CASRGQLVQFF. The chain couples TRBV10-3 to TRBJ2-1, with TRBD1 matching 7 bases. The ends lost 11 bases at V and 13 bases at J; junction bases unmatched: 11. This CDR3 has 11 residues. The germline V gene encodes CDR1 ENHRY and CDR2 SYGVKD.